The 4 T cell receptor beta chains below come from one sample, sequenced in a study of control samples from healthy donors and cancer patients. Repertoires were generated with immunoSEQ multiplex PCR, while TCRdb's copy carries only in-frame clones and drops some. Of about 120,000 clones in the sample, approximately 90% were seen once. Sample: blood. Source of these receptors: a man between 40 and 49 years old in good health.

The chain employs TRBV19 and TRBJ1-1, with 8 bases lining up with TRBD1. Germline V gene data show CDR1 as LNHDA and CDR2 as SQIVND (reference sequence). The CDR3 runs to 14 residues. V was clipped by 4 bases and J by 3 bases; unmatched bases: 4. The CDR3 DNA reads as TGTGCCAGTAGTACAGGGGGCGCGGACACTGAAGCTTTCTTT. It specifies CASSTGGADTEAFF.

The chain recombines TRBV24-1 with TRBJ2-3; the match to TRBD1 covers 8 bases. Germline V gives CDR1 KGHDR, CDR2 SFDVKD. The CDR3 totals 16 residues. With 0 bases clipped from V and 6 bases from J, the junction kept 7 bases outside the gene matches. Written as DNA, the CDR3 is TGTGCCACCAGTGATTTGGGCCAGGGGGCGCGGGATACGCAGTATTTT. As protein: CATSDLGQGARDTQYF.

The chain couples TRBV19 to TRBJ1-6; TRBD1 aligns across 8 bases. The CDR3 spans 14 residues. V gave up 6 bases and J gave up 8 bases; unmatched junction bases: 6. The germline V gene encodes CDR1 LNHDA and CDR2 SQIVND (reference sequence). The chain's CDR3 is CASRVKTGDSPLHF. The CDR3 DNA follows: TGTGCCAGTAGAGTAAAGACAGGGGATTCACCCCTCCACTTT.

The genes are TRBV12-3 or TRBV12-4 and TRBJ1-2, with D possibly being TRBD1 (5 bases). The CDR3 runs to 11 residues. V was cut by 5 bases and J by 7 bases, with 8 bases left in between. This chain's CDR3 is CASSQRGGYTF. Written as DNA, the CDR3 is TGTGCCAGCAGTCAAAGGGGTGGCTACACCTTC.